This TCR beta chain was recorded in a study of CD8 T cells in ankylosing spondylitis. General study results and limits: With a CD8+ phenotype, disease-linked clones were relatively rare in peripheral blood. Certain motif variants had earlier appeared in reactive arthritis synovial fluid and blood. Reports say disease-linked clones showed up significantly more in matched ankylosing spondylitis synovial fluid. Characteristic of ankylosing spondylitis blood, it appeared, was a TCR beta motif comprising about 8 highly homologous variants.

Germline CDR1 reads DFQATT; CDR2 reads SNEGSKA (reference sequence). The CDR3 consists of 13 residues. Trimming took off 2 bases at V and 7 bases at J, with 15 bases between the two ends. This clonotype was detected only a few times. Its antigen is as yet unknown. Quantitative molecular-barcoded 5'-RACE generated the TCR beta libraries. TCRdb passed the 5' RACE reads through MiXCR, listing each CDR3 protein once. The table records 750,000 to 850,000 distinct CDR3 sequences, 10% to 15% of them present only once. The source is a male donor with ankylosing spondylitis. Sequencing was carried out using blood, either unsorted or a sorted T cell fraction (not recorded which). The rearrangement joins TRBV20-1 to TRBJ2-7; D is tentatively TRBD1 or TRBD2 (6 bases each). CDR3 DNA: TGCAGTGCTAGAAGAACGGGGGCTCGGGAGCAGTACTTC. Translated, it gives CSARRTGAREQYF.